This T cell receptor (beta chain) appears in the sequencing data of a study of T-cell memory formation after mild COVID-19. The V gene's germline CDR1 is SGHRS and CDR2 YFSETQ. The junction had 6 bases not matched to a gene; V was cut back by 0 bases and J by 4 bases. CDR3 size: 16 residues. TCRdb processed the 5' RACE reads anew with MiXCR; each CDR3 protein has one entry. The sample lists over 120,000 distinct CDR3 sequences, roughly a fifth occurring once. V gene TRBV5-1 combines with J gene TRBJ1-2, with 10 bases identical to TRBD1. This clonotype was obtained from an adult woman who had mild COVID-19 (a few samples of this study predate the infection). Cell type and time point are not known. The specimen was PBMCs or a T cell subset sorted from them (not recorded which). This CDR3 reads CASSLEGDRGPYGYTF. The CDR3, as DNA: TGCGCCAGCAGCTTGGAGGGGGACAGGGGACCCTATGGCTACACCTTC.